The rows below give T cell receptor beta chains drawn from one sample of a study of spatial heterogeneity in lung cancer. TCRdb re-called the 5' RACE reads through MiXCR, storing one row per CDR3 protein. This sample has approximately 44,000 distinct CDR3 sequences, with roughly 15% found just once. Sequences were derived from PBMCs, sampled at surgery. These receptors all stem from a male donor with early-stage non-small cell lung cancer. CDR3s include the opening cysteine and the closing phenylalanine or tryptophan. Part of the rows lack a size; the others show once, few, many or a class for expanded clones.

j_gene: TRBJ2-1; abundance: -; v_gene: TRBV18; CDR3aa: CASSPPAGGYNEQFF
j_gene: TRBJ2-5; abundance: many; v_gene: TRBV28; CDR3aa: CASSEGPGLQYF
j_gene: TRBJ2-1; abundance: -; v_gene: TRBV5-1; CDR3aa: CASSLGLDRGRYNEQFF
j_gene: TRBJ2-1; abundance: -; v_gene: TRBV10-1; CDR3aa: CASSDSQRGIRNEQFF
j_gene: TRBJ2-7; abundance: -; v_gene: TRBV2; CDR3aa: CASSNDRGTYEQYF
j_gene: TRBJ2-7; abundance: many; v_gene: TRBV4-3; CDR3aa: CASSHRTGYEQYF
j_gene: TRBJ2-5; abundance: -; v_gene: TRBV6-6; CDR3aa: CASSPGSQETQYF
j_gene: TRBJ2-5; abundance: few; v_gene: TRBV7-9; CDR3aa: CASSLSDRETQYF
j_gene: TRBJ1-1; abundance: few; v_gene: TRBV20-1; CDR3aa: CSARVTGTGNTEAFF
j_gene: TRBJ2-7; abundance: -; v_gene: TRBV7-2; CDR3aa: CASSSLATSSYEQYF
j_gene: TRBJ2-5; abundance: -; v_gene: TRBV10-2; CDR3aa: CASSEWYAQGQETQYF
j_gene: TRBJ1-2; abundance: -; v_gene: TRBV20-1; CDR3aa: CSARDPRVGNYGYTF
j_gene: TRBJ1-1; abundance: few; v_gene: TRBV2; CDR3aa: CASSERVTEAFF
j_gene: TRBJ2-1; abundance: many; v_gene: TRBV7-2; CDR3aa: CASLDQREGEQFF
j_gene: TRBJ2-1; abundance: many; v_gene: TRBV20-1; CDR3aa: CSANYRNETGTYNEQFF
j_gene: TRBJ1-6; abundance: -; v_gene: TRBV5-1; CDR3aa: CASSIRQGGSPLHF
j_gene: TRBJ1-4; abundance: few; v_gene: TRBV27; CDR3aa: CATRKWGTNEKLFF
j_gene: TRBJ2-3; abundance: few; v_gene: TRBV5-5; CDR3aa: CASSLAPGWTDTQYF
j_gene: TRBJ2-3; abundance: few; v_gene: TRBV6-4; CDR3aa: CASSEETGEGADTQYF
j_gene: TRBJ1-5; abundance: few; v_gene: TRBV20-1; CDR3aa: CSARVGFGNQPQHF
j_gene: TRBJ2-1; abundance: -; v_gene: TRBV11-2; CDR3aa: CASSLGIGTGAYNEQFF
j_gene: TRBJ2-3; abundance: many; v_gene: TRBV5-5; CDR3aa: CASSSGLAGDTQYF
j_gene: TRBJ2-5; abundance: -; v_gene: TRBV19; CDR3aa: CASRFGGSETQYF
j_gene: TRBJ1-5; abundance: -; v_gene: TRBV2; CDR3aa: CASSEEAESRSQHF
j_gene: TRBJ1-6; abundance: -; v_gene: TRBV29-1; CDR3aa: CSVRYSYNSPLHF
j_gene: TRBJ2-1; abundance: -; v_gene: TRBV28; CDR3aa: CASSSIGLAGAPFF
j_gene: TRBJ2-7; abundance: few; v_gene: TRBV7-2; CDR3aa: CASSLAWASGAGEQYF
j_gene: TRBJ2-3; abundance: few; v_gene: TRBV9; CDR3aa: CASSVGDDTDTQYF
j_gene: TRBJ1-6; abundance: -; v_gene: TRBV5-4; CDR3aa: CASSLVQEDNSPLHF
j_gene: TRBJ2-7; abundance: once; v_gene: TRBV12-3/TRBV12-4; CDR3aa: CASRPFGRSYNEQYF
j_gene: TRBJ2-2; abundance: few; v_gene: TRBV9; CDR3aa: CASSDRGRGTGELFF
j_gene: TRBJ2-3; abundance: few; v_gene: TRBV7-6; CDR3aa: CASTLEYGTHTQYF
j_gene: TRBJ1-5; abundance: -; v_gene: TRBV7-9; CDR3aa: CASSPLDGQPQHF
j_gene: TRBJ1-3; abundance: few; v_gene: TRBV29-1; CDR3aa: CSVGRGQSSGNTIYF
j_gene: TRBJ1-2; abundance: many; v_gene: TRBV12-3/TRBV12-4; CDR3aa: CASSPQGSHYGYTF
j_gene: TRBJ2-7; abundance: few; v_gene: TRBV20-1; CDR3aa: CSARGSAGPLAYEQYF
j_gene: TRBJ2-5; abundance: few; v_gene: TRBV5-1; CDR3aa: CASSPLGGGETQYF
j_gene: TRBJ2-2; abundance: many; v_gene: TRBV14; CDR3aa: CASSQGVGRTGELFF
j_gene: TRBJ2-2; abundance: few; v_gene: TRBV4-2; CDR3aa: CASSQVGREPNTGELFF
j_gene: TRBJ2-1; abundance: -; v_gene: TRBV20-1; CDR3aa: CSARDPNLAGAYNEQFF
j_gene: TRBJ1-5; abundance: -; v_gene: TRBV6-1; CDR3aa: CASSEAGRSQPQHF
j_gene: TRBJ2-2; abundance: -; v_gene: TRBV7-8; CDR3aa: CASSLVQGPTGELFF
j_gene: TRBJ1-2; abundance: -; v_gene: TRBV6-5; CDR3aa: CASREQGLGYTF
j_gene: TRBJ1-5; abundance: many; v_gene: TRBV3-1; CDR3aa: CASSQDLNQPQHF
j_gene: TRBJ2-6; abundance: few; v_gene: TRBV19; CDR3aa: CASSMLTGRAGANVLTF
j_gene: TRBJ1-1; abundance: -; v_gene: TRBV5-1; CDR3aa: CASRVTGAGTEAFF
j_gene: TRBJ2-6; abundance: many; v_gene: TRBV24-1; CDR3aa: CATSSGAGANVLTF
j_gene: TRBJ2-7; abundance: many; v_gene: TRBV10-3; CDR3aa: CAISEPSGRPYEQYF
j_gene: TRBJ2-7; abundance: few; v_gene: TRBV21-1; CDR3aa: CASSKIQVGPSGEQYF